The 30 T cell receptor beta chains reported below all come from one sample, sequenced in a study of blood T cells in healthy people across ages. Next came a second PCR, run for about 7 to 12 cycles, which used a sample-barcoded 5' primer along with a J-beta primer mix. TCRdb ran MiXCR on the 5' RACE reads and lists one entry per CDR3 protein. The sample holds 1,500,000 or so distinct CDR3 sequences, 35% to 45% seen once. The sequenced sample was blood. These receptors all stem from a woman between 18 and 29 years old in good health.

As to this clonotype: A junction boundary mismatches the germline segment, possibly from a read error. In DNA form, the CDR3 reads TGCGCCAGTAGCCAAACACCACGAGTTACCGGGGAGCTGTTTTTT. Amino acid sequence: CASSQTPRVTGELFF. V usage is TRBV4-3 and J usage is TRBJ2-2, with no clear D. Germline CDR1 LGHNA, CDR2 YSLEER. The CDR3 covers 15 residues.

This clonotype has only a few counts. The gene calls are TRBV7-2 and TRBJ2-7, with 7 bases that match TRBD2. Per germline, CDR1 SGHTA and CDR2 FQGNSA. The CDR3 has 17 amino acids. J lost 0 bases, V lost 4 bases, and 12 bases had no gene match. As DNA, the CDR3 is TGTGCCAGCAGCTCTACCGAAGCGGGACCAAGCTCCTACGAGCAGTACTTC. It codes for CASSSTEAGPSSYEQYF.

The J gene is TRBJ1-4, the V gene TRBV20-1; the D is unclear. Germline V gives CDR1 DFQATT, CDR2 SNEGSKA (reference sequence). The CDR3 totals 14 residues. Trimming took off 5 bases at V and 3 bases at J, with 13 bases between the two ends. The CDR3 sequence is CSAEGGLANEKLFF. CDR3 DNA sequence: TGCAGTGCTGAAGGCGGGCTCGCTAATGAAAAACTGTTTTTT.

A single count supports this clonotype. The genes are TRBV5-1 and TRBJ1-2, with TRBD1 identical over 8 bases. This CDR3 comprises 15 residues. Germline V lookup: CDR1 SGHRS, CDR2 YFSETQ. The V and J ends lost 0 bases and 5 bases, in that order; junction bases with no gene match: 6. DNA for the CDR3: TGCGCCAGCAGCTTGGCGACAGGGGTAGAATATGGCTACACCTTC. Protein product: CASSLATGVEYGYTF.

This chain joins TRBV24-1 and TRBJ2-3; 11 bases fit TRBD2. Per the germline V gene, CDR1 is KGHDR and CDR2 is SFDVKD. This CDR3 is 15 amino acids long. V shed 3 bases, J shed 6 bases, and the junction held 4 bases outside the gene matches. The CDR3 region is CATSDPRTSGDTQYF. The CDR3 DNA reads TGTGCCACCAGTGATCCCAGGACTAGCGGGGATACGCAGTATTTT.

The V and J genes are TRBV14 and TRBJ2-1; D may be TRBD2 (6 bases). This CDR3 spans 15 amino acids. The V gene lost 4 bases and the J gene lost 6 bases, with 16 bases spanning the gap. From germline, CDR1 is SGHDN and CDR2 FVKESK. The CDR3 DNA sequence: TGTGCCAGCAGCCCCTACGGGAGTTTGCCCAATGAGCAGTTCTTC. Amino acid sequence: CASSPYGSLPNEQFF.

V gene TRBV4-3 combines with J gene TRBJ2-3, with D uncertain. V was clipped by 4 bases and J by 3 bases, with 23 bases between them. This CDR3 has 18 amino acids. The V gene's germline CDR1 is LGHNA and CDR2 YSLEER. The CDR3 DNA reads TGCGCCAGCAGCCCCTTCCCGGCGACGGACGAGACAACAGATACGCAGTATTTT. The encoded protein is CASSPFPATDETTDTQYF.

The CDR3 region is CATALGVQGGEQYF. The DNA for the CDR3 is TGTGCCACTGCCCTGGGTGTTCAAGGCGGCGAGCAGTACTTC. V and J are TRBV15 and TRBJ2-7; D not certain. The V end lost 9 bases, the J end lost 6 bases, and 21 bases lay between the germline ends. Germline CDR1 and CDR2: LNHNV and YYDKDF (reference sequence). The CDR3 extends over 14 amino acids.

J is TRBJ2-1 and V is TRBV12-3 or TRBV12-4; 8 nucleotides match TRBD2. With 5 bases clipped from V and 4 bases from J, the junction kept 7 bases outside the gene matches. This CDR3 contains 15 residues. The CDR3 sequence is CASSPPAGAYNEQFF. CDR3 DNA: TGTGCCAGCAGTCCACCAGCGGGGGCTTACAATGAGCAGTTCTTC.

The chain couples TRBV20-1 to TRBJ2-1; perhaps TRBD2 as D (5 bases). The CDR3 length is 15 residues. Per germline, CDR1 DFQATT and CDR2 SNEGSKA (reference sequence). V lost 0 bases, J lost 10 bases, and 19 bases lay in between. The CDR3 DNA reads TGCAGTGCTAGAGATCTGGCACTAGACCTCTACGAGCAGTTCTTC. Translation: CSARDLALDLYEQFF.

A note on this clonotype: One end of the junction is discordant with germline, which a read error may explain. The chain is built from TRBV13 and TRBJ2-7; possibly TRBD2 for D (6 bases). The CDR3 runs to 13 residues. CDR1 and CDR2 from the germline V gene are PRHDT and FYEKMQ (reference sequence). CDR3 sequence (DNA): TGTGCCAGCTCCGGGGGTGGCTCCTACGGGCAGTACTTC. Translation: CASSGGGSYGQYF. The full variable domain, with the rest looked up from reference TRBV13 and TRBJ2-7, is AAGVIQSPRHLIKEKRETATLKCYPIPRHDTVYWYQQGPGQDPQFLISFYEKMQSDKGSIPDRFSAQQFSDYHSELNMSSLELGDSALYFCASSGGGSYGQYFGPGTRLTVT.

The V call is TRBV9, the J call TRBJ2-1, with D perhaps TRBD1 or TRBD2 (5 bases each). Germline assignment: CDR1 SGDLS and CDR2 YYNGEE. The V end lost 4 bases, the J end lost 10 bases, and 21 bases lay between the germline ends. This CDR3 comprises 15 residues. CDR3 nucleotide sequence: TGTGCCAGCAGCTCCTCTGGGGGAACTTACTACGAGCAGTTCTTC. Its protein product is CASSSSGGTYYEQFF.

The sample holds a few counts of this clonotype. The CDR3 reads CASSLRGNNEQFF. CDR3 nucleotide sequence: TGCGCCAGCAGCTTAAGGGGAAACAATGAGCAGTTCTTC. The rearrangement uses TRBV5-1 and TRBJ2-1; perhaps TRBD1 as D (5 bases). The CDR3 covers 13 residues. Germline CDR1 reads SGHRS; CDR2 reads YFSETQ. The V gene lost 2 bases and the J gene lost 5 bases, with 8 bases spanning the gap.

This chain links TRBV20-1 with TRBJ2-7; 10 positions agree with TRBD2. Germline loops: CDR1 DFQATT, CDR2 SNEGSKA (reference sequence). The CDR3 consists of 15 residues. J was trimmed by 0 bases and V by 5 bases; bases with no gene match: 7. The CDR3 region is CSASKPSGSSYEQYF. The CDR3 DNA reads TGCAGTGCTTCAAAACCTAGCGGGAGCTCCTACGAGCAGTACTTC.

This clonotype was detected a few times. The chain has TRBV15 and TRBJ1-5; D unresolved. V dropped 1 base and J dropped 5 bases, with 3 bases sitting between them. CDR1 and CDR2 (germline): LNHNV, YYDKDF (reference sequence). This CDR3 comprises 12 residues. CDR3 region: CATSRADQPQHF. For the CDR3, the DNA is TGTGCCACCAGCAGAGCCGATCAGCCCCAGCATTTT.

This clonotype has a handful of counts. This chain uses TRBV12-5 with TRBJ2-3, with 8 bases fitting TRBD2. V was clipped by 5 bases and J by 2 bases; unmatched bases: 9. CDR3 length equals 16 residues. The germline CDR1 and CDR2 sequences are LGHNT and FRNRAP. The CDR3 region has the DNA TGTGCTAGTGGTGTCAGGACTAGCCCGTCCACAGATACGCAGTATTTT. Translated, it gives CASGVRTSPSTDTQYF.

This clonotype was observed a handful of times. The chain couples TRBV27 to TRBJ2-1; a weak D match, TRBD2 (6 bases). CDR1 is MNHEY, CDR2 SMNVEV, per germline (reference sequence). The CDR3 has 13 residues. Trimming took 1 base from V and 9 from J, leaving 10 bases between them. CDR3 bases: TGTGCCAGCAGTTTATGGAGGGCCGCTGAGCAGTTCTTC. It encodes CASSLWRAAEQFF.

The chain employs TRBV6-2 or TRBV6-3 and TRBJ2-3; D is possibly TRBD1 or TRBD2 (5 bases each). The V end was cut by 2 bases, the J end by 7 bases, with 13 bases between. This CDR3 spans 14 amino acids. Germline CDR1 is MNHEY and CDR2 is SVGEGT. CDR3 in DNA: TGTGCCAGCAGTTACCAACCGGGACGGAATACGCAGTATTTT. Translating it yields CASSYQPGRNTQYF.

V usage is TRBV13 and J usage is TRBJ2-5, with D maybe TRBD1 (6 bases). Germline CDR1 is PRHDT and CDR2 is FYEKMQ (reference sequence). V dropped 1 base and J dropped 11 bases, with 11 bases sitting between them. The CDR3 has 12 amino acids. The CDR3 spells CASSLVPGVQYF. The CDR3 nucleotides read TGTGCCAGCAGCTTAGTGCCAGGGGTGCAGTACTTC.

This clonotype was detected a few times. This rearrangement joins TRBV20-1 to TRBJ1-6; 8 bases align to TRBD1. The CDR3 covers 16 residues. The trim removed 2 bases at V and 5 bases at J, leaving 8 bases unmatched. CDR1 is DFQATT, CDR2 SNEGSKA, per germline (reference sequence). The CDR3 loop is CSARRAGGKNNSPLHF. The DNA of the CDR3 is TGCAGTGCTAGAAGAGCAGGGGGCAAAAATAATTCACCCCTCCACTTT.

The genes are TRBV20-1 and TRBJ1-1, with D unresolved. The CDR3 is made up of 13 amino acids. Germline values: CDR1 DFQATT, CDR2 SNEGSKA (reference sequence). V was trimmed by 0 bases and J by 4 bases, leaving 9 bases between them. The CDR3 nucleotides read TGCAGTGCTAGAGATTTCATCAGCACTGAAGCTTTCTTT. It specifies CSARDFISTEAFF.

The chain is built from TRBV13 and TRBJ1-2; 8 nucleotides line up with TRBD1. Trimming at V came to 3 bases and at J to 2 bases, leaving 5 bases not matched to a gene. The CDR3 length is 15 residues. Germline V lookup: CDR1 PRHDT, CDR2 FYEKMQ (reference sequence). The CDR3 DNA reads as TGTGCCAGCAGCTTCGGACAGGGAGTCAACTATGGCTACACCTTC. Translation: CASSFGQGVNYGYTF.

The chain is built from TRBV4-2 and TRBJ2-1, with TRBD1 matching 11 bases. After removal of 5 bases from V and 0 bases from J, the junction contained 6 bases not matched to a gene. Germline-derived CDR1 and CDR2 are LGHNA and YNFKEQ. The CDR3 extends over 17 amino acids. The CDR3 DNA reads as TGTGCCAGCAGCGGACGGGACAGGGGGAGCTCCTACAATGAGCAGTTCTTC. Translation gives CASSGRDRGSSYNEQFF.

This clonotype appeared a few times. The J gene is TRBJ2-5, the V gene TRBV24-1; D perhaps matches TRBD1 (5 bases). From germline, CDR1 is KGHDR and CDR2 SFDVKD. This CDR3 comprises 13 residues. V was cut by 3 bases and J by 5 bases, with 9 bases left in between. The CDR3 loop is CATSDPGRETQYF. CDR3 nucleotide sequence: TGTGCCACCAGTGATCCAGGGCGGGAGACCCAGTACTTC.

This clonotype was observed a handful of times. The gene calls are TRBV10-3 and TRBJ2-1; a possible D gene is TRBD2 (6 bases). The germline V gene encodes CDR1 ENHRY and CDR2 SYGVKD. The CDR3 runs to 13 residues. With 2 bases removed from V and 7 bases from J, the gap between germline ends came to 9 bases. CDR3 residues: CAISEVGGNEQFF. The CDR3 region has the DNA TGTGCCATCAGTGAGGTGGGGGGTAATGAGCAGTTCTTC.

This clonotype was recorded a few times. V usage is TRBV14 and J usage is TRBJ2-3; 9 bases line up with TRBD2. Germline V CDR1 and CDR2: SGHDN, FVKESK. J was trimmed by 0 bases and V by 4 bases; bases with no gene match: 5. CDR3 length: 16 amino acids. The chain's CDR3 is CASSPLAGLSTDTQYF. CDR3 DNA sequence: TGTGCCAGCAGCCCGCTAGCGGGGCTTAGCACAGATACGCAGTATTTT.

This clonotype has a handful of counts. The chain is built from TRBV20-1 and TRBJ2-3; no clear D gene. The CDR3 totals 12 residues. V shed 0 bases and J shed 6 bases, with 7 bases lying between them. CDR1 DFQATT and CDR2 SNEGSKA come from the germline V gene (reference sequence). The CDR3 sequence is CSARDLLDTQYF. DNA of the CDR3: TGCAGTGCTAGAGATCTTTTGGATACGCAGTATTTT.

This clonotype was recorded a few times. This sequence joins TRBV4-1 and TRBJ1-1, with 7 bases that match TRBD1. From germline, CDR1 is MGHRA and CDR2 YSYEKL. Trimming removed 3 bases from V and 0 bases from J; junction bases left unmatched: 7. The length of the CDR3 is 16 residues. The CDR3, as DNA: TGCGCCAGCAGCCATGCCCCGGGACAGATGAACACTGAAGCTTTCTTT. Residues: CASSHAPGQMNTEAFF.

The chain has TRBV11-2 and TRBJ2-3, with D hard to call. The germline V and J ends were trimmed by 5 bases and 6 bases, with 12 bases remaining between them. The germline CDR1 and CDR2 sequences are SGHAT and FQNNGV. The CDR3 totals 13 residues. The CDR3 loop reads CASSDGPYDTQYF. CDR3 in DNA: TGTGCCAGCAGCGACGGACCTTATGATACGCAGTATTTT.

The gene calls are TRBV7-8 and TRBJ2-5; D is perhaps TRBD2 (6 bases). Germline CDR1 is SGHVS and CDR2 is FQNEAQ. This CDR3 is built from 15 residues. Trimming left V 3 bases short and J 5 bases short, with 16 bases between. CDR3 in amino acids: CASSFPGRRGETQYF. CDR3 bases: TGTGCCAGCAGCTTCCCAGGGAGGAGGGGCGAGACCCAGTACTTC. The whole variable domain, remainder taken from reference TRBV7-8 and TRBJ2-5, is GAGVSQSPRYKVAKRGQDVALRCDPISGHVSLFWYQQALGQGPEFLTYFQNEAQLDKSGLPSDRFFAERPEGSVSTLKIQRTQQEDSAVYLCASSFPGRRGETQYFGPGTRLLVL.